Listed here are 11 T cell receptor beta chains from one sample, sequenced in a study of shared clonotypes between healthy human individuals. The protocol was immunoSEQ multiplex PCR, while the TCRdb copy is restricted to in-frame clones and leaves out a portion. The sample carries 950,000 to 1,100,000 clones, about 75% recorded once. Sequencing input: memory CD4+ T cells sorted from blood. The subset denotes: CD45RA-negative fraction. The receptors derive from a man aged 18 to 35 in good health.

This clone was detected once. This chain uses TRBV27 with TRBJ1-2, with a tentative D call TRBD1 (6 bases). Trimming shortened V by 5 bases and J by 4 bases, and 14 bases separated the two germline ends. The germline CDR1 and CDR2 sequences are MNHEY and SMNVEV (reference sequence). The CDR3 is 14 amino acids. The CDR3 DNA reads TGTGCCAGCAGTGGTACTCAGGGGACCTATGGCTACACCTTC. It codes for CASSGTQGTYGYTF.

The chain couples TRBV7-9 to TRBJ2-5, with D tentatively TRBD2 (6 bases). The CDR3 is 16 residues long. Deletions cut 5 bases from V and 5 bases from J, with 21 bases between. Germline V gives CDR1 SEHNR, CDR2 FQNEAQ (reference sequence). CDR3: CASSPKSFGGRETQYF. CDR3 coding DNA: TGTGCCAGCAGCCCAAAATCTTTCGGGGGTCGGGAGACCCAGTACTTC.

DNA for the CDR3: TGTGCCAGCCGGGGGGGCGGCCACAATGAGCAGTTCTTC. Encoded protein: CASRGGGHNEQFF. This chain joins TRBV28 and TRBJ2-1; 8 nucleotides agree with TRBD2. Trimming at V came to 8 bases and at J to 5 bases, leaving 5 bases not matched to a gene. Germline CDR1 reads MDHEN; CDR2 reads SYDVKM. The CDR3 consists of 13 residues.

The chain employs TRBV6-6 and TRBJ2-5; TRBD2 aligns across 8 bases. Germline CDR1 reads MNHNY; CDR2 reads SVGAGI (reference sequence). The CDR3 runs to 14 residues. V lost 6 bases and J lost 7; bases outside the gene matches: 10. CDR3 sequence (DNA): TGTGCCAGCAGCCCCGGACTAGCCTGGGGGACCCAGTACTTC. This translates into CASSPGLAWGTQYF.

The chain couples TRBV25-1 to TRBJ2-5; D call uncertain. V lost 5 bases, J lost 0 bases, and 7 bases lay in between. From germline, CDR1 is MGHDK and CDR2 SYGVNS. The CDR3 spans 13 residues. The CDR3 DNA sequence: TGTGCCAGCAGTCCGGGCTACCAAGAGACCCAGTACTTC. Encoded protein: CASSPGYQETQYF.

Worth noting for this clone: This CDR3 is also generated by other DNA sequences in the sample. The J gene is TRBJ2-7, the V gene TRBV15, with D hard to call. Germline V gene data show CDR1 as LNHNV and CDR2 as YYDKDF (reference sequence). This CDR3 is 15 amino acids long. With 0 bases removed from V and 1 base from J, the gap between germline ends came to 10 bases. CDR3 sequence: CATSRDRDRSYEQYF. The CDR3 DNA follows: TGTGCCACCAGCAGAGATAGGGATAGATCCTACGAGCAGTACTTC.

This clone has a single count. The chain joins TRBV6-6 to TRBJ2-2, with 9 bases fitting TRBD1. Trimming cost V 5 bases and J 6 bases; bases outside gene matches: 7. CDR1 is MNHNY and CDR2 is SVGAGI in the germline V gene (reference sequence). The CDR3 is 15 amino acids. CDR3 sequence: CASSPQGAGPGELFF. The CDR3 nucleotides read TGTGCCAGCAGTCCACAGGGGGCTGGTCCCGGGGAGCTGTTTTTT.

J is TRBJ1-6 and V is TRBV6-1; no reliable D call. The CDR3 has 15 amino acids. V dropped 3 bases and J dropped 8 bases, with 14 bases sitting between them. Germline assignment: CDR1 MNHNS and CDR2 SASEGT. CDR3 loop: CASSEMWTRDSPLHF. CDR3 bases: TGTGCCAGCAGTGAGATGTGGACCCGAGATTCACCCCTCCACTTT.

This clone showed up just once. The genes are TRBV11-2 and TRBJ2-7, with 8 bases aligning to TRBD2. The germline V gene encodes CDR1 SGHAT and CDR2 FQNNGV. With V trimmed by 0 bases and J by 11 bases, 9 bases remained unmatched. The CDR3 loop spans 14 amino acids. CDR3 protein: CASSLDASGGVKYF. Here the CDR3 DNA reads TGTGCCAGCAGCTTAGACGCGAGCGGGGGTGTGAAGTACTTC.

This clone showed up just a few times. V and J are TRBV10-3 and TRBJ1-2, with D unclear. The CDR3 runs 13 residues. Germline V gives CDR1 ENHRY, CDR2 SYGVKD. V dropped 4 bases and J dropped 4 bases, with 10 bases sitting between them. The DNA for the CDR3 is TGTGCCATCAGTGGCTCCGGGCCCTATGGCTACACCTTC. It translates to CAISGSGPYGYTF.

The chain links TRBV6-1 to TRBJ1-5; possible D gene TRBD1, 5 bases. V shed 0 bases and J shed 6 bases, with 12 bases lying between them. There are 15 residues in the CDR3. Germline V CDR1 and CDR2: MNHNS, SASEGT. CDR3 residues: CASSEAVTGTQPQHF. CDR3 DNA sequence: TGTGCCAGCAGTGAAGCAGTTACTGGGACTCAGCCCCAGCATTTT.